This entry lists 15 T cell receptor beta chains sequenced from one sample in a study of cytomegalovirus exposure and HLA in healthy donors. 60 Vbeta and 13 Jbeta primers were used in PCR. Profiling relied on immunoSEQ multiplex PCR, and the TCRdb table lists in-frame clones only, not all of them. The repertoire has around 170,000 clones, more than 75% of them found once; the top ten carry more than 1.3%. The specimen was PBMCs. These receptors all stem from a male donor in good health and CMV-seronegative.

The chain carries TRBV6-6 and TRBJ2-1; D not certain. Germline V gene data show CDR1 as MNHNY and CDR2 as SVGAGI (reference sequence). This CDR3 is built from 15 residues. Trimming stripped 2 bases from V and 3 bases from J, with 11 bases between. The CDR3 region is CASSYGAEYYNEQFF. The CDR3 coding sequence is TGTGCCAGCAGTTACGGTGCGGAATACTACAATGAGCAGTTCTTC.

The sample holds a few counts of this clone. J is TRBJ2-2 and V is TRBV4-2; 7 bases line up with TRBD2. This CDR3 has 15 amino acids. The trim removed 4 bases at V and 4 bases at J, leaving 6 bases unmatched. The germline V gene encodes CDR1 LGHNA and CDR2 YNFKEQ. CDR3 loop: CASSRHGGSTGELFF. In nucleotides, the CDR3 is TGTGCCAGCAGCCGCCACGGGGGGAGCACCGGGGAGCTGTTTTTT.

The sample holds many counts of this clone. The sample has other DNA sequences that encode this CDR3 too. The genes are TRBV6-5 and TRBJ1-2; 7 bases are shared with TRBD1. V lost 6 bases, J lost 2 bases, and 3 bases stayed unmatched. The germline CDR1 and CDR2 sequences are MNHEY and SVGAGI. This CDR3 has 13 amino acids. For the CDR3, the DNA is TGTGCCAGCAGCCCGACAGGGAACTATGGCTACACCTTC. This encodes CASSPTGNYGYTF.

This chain uses TRBV7-2 with TRBJ1-5; D gene uncertain. V lost 3 bases, J lost 7 bases, and 7 bases lay in between. The CDR3 runs 12 residues. Germline V gives CDR1 SGHTA, CDR2 FQGNSA. In nucleotides, the CDR3 is TGTGCCAGCAGCTTTCGGGAGCAGCCCCAGCATTTT. Translating gives CASSFREQPQHF. The full variable domain, with the rest looked up from reference TRBV7-2 and TRBJ1-5, is GAGVSQSPSNKVTEKGKDVELRCDPISGHTALYWYRQSLGQGLEFLIYFQGNSAPDKSGLPSDRFSAERTGGSVSTLTIQRTQQEDSAVYLCASSFREQPQHFGDGTRLSIL.

This chain's CDR3 is CASSTNRDRVPYEQYF. CDR3 sequence (DNA): TGTGCCAGCAGCACAAACCGGGACAGGGTACCCTACGAGCAGTACTTC. This chain joins TRBV7-2 and TRBJ2-7; 9 nucleotides align to TRBD1. The CDR3 covers 16 residues. Germline V gene sequence: CDR1 SGHTA, CDR2 FQGNSA. V was pared by 5 bases and J by 2 bases, with 10 bases of the junction left unmatched.

In this sample, this clone turned up a few times. The identical CDR3 is also encoded by other nucleotide sequences in the sample. The gene calls are TRBV6-5 and TRBJ1-1; D call uncertain. Germline CDR1 and CDR2: MNHEY and SVGAGI. Trimming removed 3 bases at V and 1 base at J, with 6 bases between. The CDR3 runs 13 residues. Here the CDR3 reads CASSYEGNTEAFF. Written as DNA, the CDR3 is TGTGCCAGCAGTTATGAGGGGAACACTGAAGCTTTCTTT.

The chain has TRBV29-1 and TRBJ1-1; TRBD1 matches 9 bases. The CDR3 is 15 amino acids. Trimming cost V 7 bases and J 5 bases; bases outside gene matches: 14. Germline CDR1 SQVTM, CDR2 ANQGSEA. The CDR3 spells CSAKPGQGPGTEAFF. The CDR3 nucleotides are TGCAGCGCCAAACCGGGACAGGGACCCGGGACTGAAGCTTTCTTT.

This clone was seen a handful of times. The chain combines TRBV28 with TRBJ2-7, with D tentatively TRBD1 (6 bases). CDR3 size: 13 residues. V gave up 2 bases and J gave up 1 base, with 6 bases separating them. In germline, CDR1 is MDHEN, CDR2 SYDVKM. The CDR3, as DNA: TGTGCCAGCAGTTTACAGGGGTCCTACGAGCAGTACTTC. As protein: CASSLQGSYEQYF.

The rearrangement uses TRBV27 and TRBJ1-2; 7 bases are a match to TRBD1. From germline, CDR1 is MNHEY and CDR2 SMNVEV (reference sequence). The CDR3 contains 14 residues. Unmatched junction bases numbered 7, after V lost 6 bases and J lost 3 bases. The CDR3 DNA reads as TGTGCCAGCAGAAAACAGGGGCAGGACTATGGCTACACCTTC. This codes for CASRKQGQDYGYTF.

This clone was seen only a few times. This rearrangement joins TRBV4-3 to TRBJ1-5; no reliable D call. The CDR3 has 14 amino acids. Germline lookup yields CDR1 LGHNA and CDR2 YSLEER. Trimming removed 9 bases from V and 0 bases from J, with 12 bases in between. The CDR3 nucleotides read TGCGCCAGTGGGAGGTCGCTTAGCAATCAGCCCCAGCATTTT. This gives the protein CASGRSLSNQPQHF.

The V gene is TRBV7-3, the J gene TRBJ2-6; D possibly corresponds to TRBD1 (6 bases). The CDR3 totals 16 residues. The germline CDR1 and CDR2 sequences are SGHTA and FQGTGA. V lost 5 bases, J lost 0 bases, and 11 bases lay in between. In nucleotides, the CDR3 is TGTGCCAGCAGCCCCCACAGGGCCTCTGGGGCCAACGTCCTGACTTTC. Amino acid sequence: CASSPHRASGANVLTF.

J is TRBJ1-2 and V is TRBV15; TRBD1 aligns across 9 bases. The V segment lost 5 bases and the J segment 8 bases; nucleotides outside the gene matches: 21. Germline V gene sequence: CDR1 LNHNV, CDR2 YYDKDF (reference sequence). This CDR3 comprises 18 residues. The CDR3 region is CATSPRRDRVGGFSGYTF. For the CDR3, the DNA is TGTGCCACCAGCCCCCGGAGGGACAGGGTAGGGGGCTTCAGCGGCTACACCTTC.

The V gene is TRBV12-5, the J gene TRBJ1-1; no clear D. The V and J ends lost 2 bases and 3 bases respectively, with 7 bases between them. The germline V gene encodes CDR1 LGHNT and CDR2 FRNRAP. The CDR3 has 13 amino acids. The CDR3 is CASGLPADTEAFF. Here the CDR3 DNA reads TGTGCTAGTGGTTTGCCGGCGGACACTGAAGCTTTCTTT.

V gene TRBV6-5 combines with J gene TRBJ2-7, with D perhaps TRBD1 (6 bases). The ends were cut back, 4 bases at V and 6 bases at J, with 13 bases in the middle. Germline values: CDR1 MNHEY, CDR2 SVGAGI. This CDR3 is built from 13 residues. This chain's CDR3 is CASSSRGGGEQYF. CDR3 coding DNA: TGTGCCAGCAGTTCCAGGGGCGGCGGCGAGCAGTACTTC.

J is TRBJ2-2 and V is TRBV4-3; 8 bases map to TRBD1. With V trimmed by 0 bases and J by 5 bases, 14 bases remained unmatched. Germline loops: CDR1 LGHNA, CDR2 YSLEER. CDR3 length: 19 residues. The CDR3 DNA is TGCGCCAGCAGCCAAGATTGGGGGACAGGAGGTGTTCGGACCGGGGAGCTGTTTTTT. Protein product: CASSQDWGTGGVRTGELFF.